This TCR beta chain was found in a study of shared clonotypes between healthy human individuals. Overall study results and limits: Sorted-subset sequencing, rarefaction showed, was incomplete despite large depth.

CDR3 length equals 16 residues. V lost 0 bases to trimming and J lost 1 base, with 12 bases between them. The germline CDR1 and CDR2 sequences are MNHNY and SVGAGI (reference sequence). Details on this clone: Antigen unknown.

Method: immunoSEQ multiplex PCR; TCRdb's copy keeps in-frame clones and lacks some. The sample has around 2,000,000 clones; over 85% are singletons. The J gene is TRBJ1-1, the V gene TRBV6-6; the D is unclear. What was sequenced was naive CD4+ T cells sorted from blood. Noted subset: CD45RA+ positively selected. This sequence was found in a man in his late teens or twenties in good health. CDR3: CASSYSRVSSNTEAFF. The CDR3 nucleotides are TGTGCCAGCAGTTACTCGAGGGTCAGCTCGAACACTGAAGCTTTCTTT.